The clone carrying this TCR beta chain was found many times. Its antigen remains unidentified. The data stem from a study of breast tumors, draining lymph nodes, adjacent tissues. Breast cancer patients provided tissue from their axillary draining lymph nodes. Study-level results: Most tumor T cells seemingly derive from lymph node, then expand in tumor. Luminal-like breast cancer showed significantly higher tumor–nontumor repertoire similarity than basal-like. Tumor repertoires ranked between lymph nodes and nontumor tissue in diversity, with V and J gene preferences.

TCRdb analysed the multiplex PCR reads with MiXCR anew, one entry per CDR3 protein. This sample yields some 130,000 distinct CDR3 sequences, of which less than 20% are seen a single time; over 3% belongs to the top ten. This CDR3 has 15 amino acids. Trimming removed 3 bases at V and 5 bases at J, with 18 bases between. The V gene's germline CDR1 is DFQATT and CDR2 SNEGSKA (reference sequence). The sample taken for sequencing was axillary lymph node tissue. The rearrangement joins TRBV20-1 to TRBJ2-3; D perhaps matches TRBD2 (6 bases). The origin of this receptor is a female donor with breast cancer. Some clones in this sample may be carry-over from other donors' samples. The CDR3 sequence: CSASLGSGRVDTQYF. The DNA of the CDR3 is TGCAGTGCTAGTCTTGGCAGCGGGCGGGTAGATACGCAGTATTTT.